This passage covers 14 T cell receptor beta chains from one sample sequenced in a study of blood T cell repertoires in COVID-19. The protocol was immunoSEQ multiplex PCR, while the TCRdb copy is restricted to in-frame clones and leaves out a portion. The sample yields 19,000 or so clones, more than 85% seen once. Sample: peripheral blood. The receptors stem from a man aged 70-80 years with acute or convalescent COVID-19.

The V and J genes are TRBV29-1 and TRBJ2-7; 7 bases fit TRBD1. The CDR3 has 15 amino acids. Germline CDR1 and CDR2: SQVTM and ANQGSEA. Losses at the gene ends were 7 bases for V and 4 bases for J; bases not matched to a gene: 16. The chain's CDR3 is CSAGTAKSLSYEQYF. The CDR3, as DNA: TGCAGCGCCGGGACAGCCAAATCCCTCTCTTACGAGCAGTACTTC.

The chain combines TRBV18 with TRBJ1-1, with TRBD1 matching over 7 bases. This CDR3 is 14 amino acids long. Trimming removed 3 bases from V and 5 bases from J; junction bases left unmatched: 6. Germline CDR1 and CDR2: KGHSH and LQKENI. The CDR3 DNA sequence: TGTGCCAGCTCACCCACAGGGGCAGAGACTGAAGCTTTCTTT. Translated: CASSPTGAETEAFF. Full variable domain (remainder filled in from reference TRBV18 and TRBJ1-1): NAGVMQNPRHLVRRRGQEARLRCSPMKGHSHVYWYRQLPEEGLKFMVYLQKENIIDESGMPKERFSAEFPKEGPSILRIQQVVRGDSAAYFCASSPTGAETEAFFGQGTRLTVV.

The chain couples TRBV9 to TRBJ2-2; 7 nucleotides align to TRBD2. The V gene end was trimmed by 3 bases and the J gene end by 2 bases; junction bases not matched to a gene: 7. The CDR3 sequence is 16 residues long. The germline gives CDR1 SGDLS, CDR2 YYNGEE. Here the CDR3 DNA reads TGTGCCAGCAGCGCTCCGGGACTACGCAACACCGGGGAGCTGTTTTTT. Translation: CASSAPGLRNTGELFF.

V is TRBV6-4 and J is TRBJ2-7; D is perhaps TRBD2 (6 bases). CDR3 length equals 15 residues. Between the trimmed V and J ends, which lost 9 bases and 6 bases, there was a span of 24 bases. Germline assignment: CDR1 MRHNA and CDR2 SNTAGT. CDR3 loop: CARPLPVSRRGEQYF. In DNA form, the CDR3 reads TGTGCCAGACCGCTTCCGGTATCCCGGCGGGGCGAGCAGTACTTC.

The V and J genes are TRBV18 and TRBJ2-7; 8 bases fit TRBD1. The junction had 8 bases not matched to a gene; V was cut back by 3 bases and J by 7 bases. The CDR3 is 14 residues long. CDR1 KGHSH and CDR2 LQKENI come from the germline V gene. The CDR3 reads CASSPGTGTGEQYF. As DNA, the CDR3 is TGTGCCAGCTCACCGGGGACAGGTACCGGAGAGCAGTACTTC.

The table lists this clone with a count of one. DNA for the CDR3: TGTGCCAGCAGTCGTCCCGGGACTAGCGGGGTCTCCTACGAGCAGTACTTC. This sequence encodes CASSRPGTSGVSYEQYF. This chain links TRBV28 with TRBJ2-7; the match to TRBD2 covers 13 bases. The trim removed 5 bases at V and 0 bases at J, leaving 7 bases unmatched. Germline V lookup: CDR1 MDHEN, CDR2 SYDVKM. The CDR3 covers 17 residues.

The chain recombines TRBV4-1 with TRBJ1-1, with TRBD1 matching over 9 bases. In germline, CDR1 is MGHRA, CDR2 YSYEKL. The trim removed 2 bases at V and 4 bases at J, leaving 8 bases unmatched. This CDR3 is 16 amino acids long. The CDR3 spells CASSQFDRGIGTEAFF. CDR3 DNA: TGCGCCAGCAGCCAATTCGACAGGGGGATTGGCACTGAAGCTTTCTTT.

As to this clone: At one end the junction does not follow the germline gene, possibly because of a read error. This chain connects TRBV3-1 (or the pseudogene TRBV3-2) to TRBJ2-1; TRBD2 matches at 9 bases. CDR3 length: 14 residues. Germline CDR1 LGHDT, CDR2 YNNKEL (reference sequence). CDR3 sequence reads: CASSQDLAGVGSLF. CDR3 bases: TGTGCCAGCAGCCAAGACTTAGCGGGAGTGGGTTCCCTCTTC.

The CDR3 region is CASSFDPDRWEKLFF. The DNA of the CDR3 is TGCGCCAGCAGCTTCGATCCGGACAGGTGGGAAAAACTGTTTTTT. The chain links TRBV5-1 to TRBJ1-4, with 7 bases lining up with TRBD1. The ends lost 2 bases at V and 8 bases at J; junction bases unmatched: 9. The germline V gene has CDR1 SGHRS and CDR2 YFSETQ. This CDR3 is 15 amino acids long.

The chain couples TRBV10-3 to TRBJ1-5, with D possibly TRBD1 on 6 matching bases. The CDR3 has 15 residues. CDR1 ENHRY and CDR2 SYGVKD come from the germline V gene. Trimming stripped 3 bases from V and 6 bases from J, with 15 bases between. The CDR3 reads CAISDRDKETQPQHF. The CDR3 coding sequence is TGTGCCATCAGTGACCGGGACAAAGAGACTCAGCCCCAGCATTTT.

This chain joins TRBV6-5 and TRBJ2-7; TRBD2 is a possible D gene (5 bases). The CDR3 consists of 13 residues. CDR1 and CDR2 (germline): MNHEY, SVGAGI. V was cut by 8 bases and J by 3 bases, with 14 bases left in between. The CDR3 sequence is CASLKAEGYEQYF. In DNA, the CDR3 is TGTGCCAGCCTCAAAGCCGAGGGCTACGAGCAGTACTTC.

As DNA, the CDR3 is TGTGCCAGCAGTGGCCTAGCGGGCCAAGAGACCCAGTACTTC. Translated, it gives CASSGLAGQETQYF. This chain connects TRBV2 to TRBJ2-5, with TRBD2 matching 8 bases. Germline-derived CDR1 and CDR2 are SNHLY and FYNNEI. The J segment lost 1 base and the V segment lost 4 bases, leaving 2 bases of the junction unmatched. The CDR3 sequence is 14 residues long.

The chain employs TRBV28 and TRBJ1-1; D unresolved. V lost 2 bases and J lost 7, with 17 bases in between. Germline CDR1 is MDHEN and CDR2 is SYDVKM. CDR3 length equals 15 residues. The DNA of the CDR3 is TGTGCCAGCAGTTTAGCCCCCCCAACCAGATTTGAAGCTTTCTTT. Amino acid sequence: CASSLAPPTRFEAFF.

Only one count was recorded for this clone. The chain carries TRBV28 and TRBJ2-5, with D possibly matching TRBD2 (5 bases). V dropped 3 bases and J dropped 4 bases, with 15 bases sitting between them. This CDR3 is built from 15 residues. The germline CDR1 and CDR2 sequences are MDHEN and SYDVKM. As DNA, the CDR3 is TGTGCCAGCAGTTTGATCGTCGGGGTAAGAGAGACCCAGTACTTC. Its translation: CASSLIVGVRETQYF.